The 13 T cell receptor beta chains below were found in one sample sequenced in a study of cytomegalovirus exposure and HLA in healthy donors. Sequenced by immunoSEQ multiplex PCR; TCRdb stores in-frame clones only, minus some. The table includes approximately 53,000 clones, approximately 90% detected once. Sequences were obtained from PBMCs. These receptors were obtained from a man between 18 and 35 years old in good health and CMV-seronegative.

The chain links TRBV7-8 to TRBJ2-7; 9 bases fit TRBD1. Germline CDR1 SGHVS, CDR2 FQNEAQ. This CDR3 is 18 amino acids long. V shed 5 bases, J shed 6 bases, and the junction held 20 bases outside the gene matches. The CDR3 loop is CASSPQGEVYGDRVEQYF. The CDR3 DNA follows: TGTGCCAGCAGCCCCCAGGGAGAGGTTTATGGGGACAGGGTCGAGCAGTACTTC.

The chain recombines TRBV5-1 with TRBJ2-1; 9 bases align to TRBD1. V lost 4 bases and J lost 7; bases outside the gene matches: 9. CDR1 is SGHRS, CDR2 YFSETQ, per germline. This CDR3 has 15 residues. DNA for the CDR3: TGCGCCAGCAGCACCGGGACAGGGTCCCAGAATGAGCAGTTCTTC. Its protein product is CASSTGTGSQNEQFF.

In nucleotides, the CDR3 is TGTGCCAGCAGCGTAGAATTCTCCGGCAATGAGCAGTTCTTC. Its protein product is CASSVEFSGNEQFF. The chain uses TRBV9 and TRBJ2-1, with no clear D. Germline assignment: CDR1 SGDLS and CDR2 YYNGEE. This CDR3 has 14 residues. V dropped 0 bases and J dropped 6 bases, with 10 bases sitting between them.

The chain couples TRBV5-1 to TRBJ2-3; D might be TRBD2 (6 bases). The CDR3 has 15 amino acids. V lost 0 bases to trimming and J lost 3 bases, with 11 bases between them. Germline-derived CDR1 and CDR2 are SGHRS and YFSETQ. CDR3 DNA sequence: TGCGCCAGCAGCTTGGTGGGGGGAGGAACAGATACGCAGTATTTT. Protein: CASSLVGGGTDTQYF.

The chain combines TRBV28 with TRBJ2-2; 11 bases are a match to TRBD2. From germline, CDR1 is MDHEN and CDR2 SYDVKM. The ends lost 6 bases at V and 6 bases at J; junction bases unmatched: 15. CDR3 length: 18 residues. This CDR3 is CASSSLGSGRVPPGELFF. In DNA form, the CDR3 reads TGTGCCAGCAGCAGCCTCGGTAGCGGGAGGGTCCCCCCCGGGGAGCTGTTTTTT.

The chain recombines TRBV11-3 with TRBJ2-7, with D perhaps matching TRBD2 (5 bases). Between the trimmed V and J ends, which lost 5 bases and 2 bases, there was a span of 16 bases. The CDR3 has 15 amino acids. Germline V gene sequence: CDR1 SGHNT, CDR2 YENEEA. The CDR3 DNA sequence: TGTGCCAGCAGCCCGGGGTTGGCCCTCGCCTACGAGCAGTACTTC. This sequence encodes CASSPGLALAYEQYF.

A single count supports this clone. The chain recombines TRBV2 with TRBJ1-4; no firm D call. Germline loops: CDR1 SNHLY, CDR2 FYNNEI. This CDR3 spans 15 amino acids. Trimming shortened V by 4 bases and J by 7 bases, and 16 bases separated the two germline ends. The CDR3 is CASSVARYRAEKLFF. CDR3 nucleotide sequence: TGTGCCAGCAGTGTTGCCAGATACAGAGCTGAAAAACTGTTTTTT.

CDR3 sequence: CASALNRGGTEAFF. CDR3 nucleotides: TGTGCCAGCGCCTTGAACAGGGGAGGCACTGAAGCTTTCTTT. The chain couples TRBV14 to TRBJ1-1; TRBD1 agrees at 7 bases. The CDR3 totals 14 residues. J was trimmed by 4 bases and V by 8 bases; bases with no gene match: 10. CDR1 and CDR2 from the germline V gene are SGHDN and FVKESK.

The genes are TRBV19 and TRBJ2-2; perhaps TRBD1 as D (6 bases). In germline, CDR1 is LNHDA, CDR2 SQIVND (reference sequence). The CDR3 totals 17 residues. V lost 4 bases to trimming and J lost 3 bases, with 18 bases between them. CDR3 sequence (DNA): TGTGCCAGTAGTACCTCCCCTGGCAGGGGCTACACCGGGGAGCTGTTTTTT. It yields the protein CASSTSPGRGYTGELFF.

CDR3 in amino acids: CASSLGDKVSDTQYF. CDR3 in DNA: TGTGCCAGCAGCTTAGGGGACAAAGTCTCGGATACGCAGTATTTT. The V call is TRBV11-3, the J call TRBJ2-3; possible D gene TRBD1, 6 bases. The CDR3 covers 15 residues. V was cut by 1 base and J by 6 bases, with 14 bases left in between. The germline V gene encodes CDR1 SGHNT and CDR2 YENEEA.

This clone was seen once. V and J are TRBV7-9 and TRBJ2-2, with D uncertain. This CDR3 region has 16 residues. The germline gives CDR1 SEHNR, CDR2 FQNEAQ (reference sequence). V was pared by 6 bases and J by 1 base, with 15 bases between. CDR3 sequence reads: CASSSQLQLNTGELFF. CDR3 DNA sequence: TGTGCCAGCAGTTCCCAATTACAGCTGAACACCGGGGAGCTGTTTTTT.

This clone was counted only a few times. The V call is TRBV29-1, the J call TRBJ2-7; TRBD1 might be the D (5 bases). The CDR3 spans 13 residues. Germline loops: CDR1 SQVTM, CDR2 ANQGSEA. The V gene lost 5 bases and the J gene lost 0 bases, with 11 bases spanning the gap. The CDR3 DNA is TGCAGCGTTAATGGGGCGAGCTCCTACGAGCAGTACTTC. Its translation is CSVNGASSYEQYF.

V and J are TRBV7-3 and TRBJ2-3; D possibly corresponds to TRBD1 (5 bases). The CDR3 is 14 residues long. Per the germline V gene, CDR1 is SGHTA and CDR2 is FQGTGA. Trimming took 5 bases from V and 1 from J, leaving 10 bases between them. The CDR3 region has the DNA TGTGCCAGCAGCCTTGGGGCCGGCACAGATACGCAGTATTTT. Protein: CASSLGAGTDTQYF.